A single sample is the source of the 26 T cell receptor beta chains below, sequenced in a study of blood T cell repertoires in COVID-19. Generated by immunoSEQ multiplex PCR, the TCRdb table keeps only in-frame clones and is missing some. The sample lists roughly 200,000 clones, more than 75% occurring once. Input material: PBMCs or T cells enriched from blood (not recorded which). The source of these receptors is a man aged 40-49 years with acute COVID-19.

This clone was found once. The chain uses TRBV11-3 and TRBJ1-3; 9 positions match TRBD1. CDR3 length equals 13 residues. Looked up from germline, CDR1 is SGHNT and CDR2 is YENEEA. V dropped 6 bases and J dropped 7; count of bases not matched to a gene: 4. In DNA form, the CDR3 reads TGTGCCAGCAGTTCACAGGGGGCGAACACCATATATTTT. Translating gives CASSSQGANTIYF.

This sequence joins TRBV3-1 (or the pseudogene TRBV3-2) and TRBJ2-3, with TRBD2 as a possible D gene (5 bases). Trimming left V 0 bases short and J 2 bases short, with 9 bases between. CDR1 LGHDT and CDR2 YNNKEL come from the germline V gene (reference sequence). CDR3 length: 15 residues. The CDR3 protein is CASSQEPTNTDTQYF. In DNA, the CDR3 is TGTGCCAGCAGCCAAGAACCGACTAACACAGATACGCAGTATTTT.

The V and J genes are TRBV3-1 (or the pseudogene TRBV3-2) and TRBJ2-1, with 7 bases fitting TRBD1. Trimming took 4 bases from V and 4 from J; bases not matched to a gene: 10. The CDR3 is made up of 16 amino acids. The germline V gene has CDR1 LGHDT and CDR2 YNNKEL (reference sequence). The CDR3 sequence: CASSLTHGTEYNEQFF. As DNA, the CDR3 is TGTGCCAGCAGCCTTACACACGGGACAGAGTACAATGAGCAGTTCTTC.

The chain recombines TRBV30 with TRBJ1-2, with D perhaps TRBD1 (6 bases). Looked up from germline, CDR1 is GTSNPN and CDR2 is SVGIG (reference sequence). Trimming took 5 bases from V and 1 from J, leaving 14 bases between them. This CDR3 spans 14 amino acids. CDR3 sequence (DNA): TGTGCCTGGGACCGGGACACGAATAACTATGGCTACACCTTC. Amino acid sequence: CAWDRDTNNYGYTF.

This chain uses TRBV27 with TRBJ1-1, with 7 nucleotides matching TRBD1. V shed 6 bases and J 6 bases; nucleotides not matched to a gene: 1. The CDR3 consists of 11 residues. The V gene's germline CDR1 is MNHEY and CDR2 SMNVEV (reference sequence). The CDR3 region has the DNA TGTGCCAGCAGGGGGACAGCTGAAGCTTTCTTT. Amino acids: CASRGTAEAFF.

About this clone itself: Additional DNA sequences in this sample encode the identical CDR3. J is TRBJ2-5 and V is TRBV18, with TRBD2 as a possible D gene (5 bases). Per the germline V gene, CDR1 is KGHSH and CDR2 is LQKENI. V lost 2 bases and J lost 5, with 9 bases in between. This CDR3 is built from 13 residues. CDR3 amino acids: CASSPLREETQYF. The CDR3 nucleotides are TGTGCCAGCTCACCATTAAGGGAGGAGACCCAGTACTTC.

This chain uses TRBV5-1 with TRBJ2-7, with a tentative D call TRBD1 (6 bases). V lost 1 base and J lost 7, with 12 bases in between. Germline V CDR1 and CDR2: SGHRS, YFSETQ. The length of the CDR3 is 13 residues. CDR3 loop: CASSLIQGQEQYF. CDR3 sequence (DNA): TGCGCCAGCAGCTTGATCCAGGGACAAGAGCAGTACTTC.

The rearrangement links TRBV23-1 to TRBJ2-1; 8 nucleotides agree with TRBD2. TRBV23-1 counts as an open reading frame of uncertain function. V shed 6 bases, J shed 5 bases, and the junction held 6 bases outside the gene matches. This CDR3 is 14 amino acids long. CDR3 sequence: CASRGLAHNNEQFF. In DNA, the CDR3 is TGCGCCAGCAGAGGACTAGCCCACAACAATGAGCAGTTCTTC.

J is TRBJ2-1 and V is TRBV7-9; D not certain. Trimming removed 1 base from V and 9 bases from J, with 7 bases in between. CDR3 length: 12 residues. Germline values: CDR1 SEHNR, CDR2 FQNEAQ (reference sequence). CDR3 amino acids: CASSLGVAEQFF. CDR3 sequence (DNA): TGTGCCAGCAGCTTAGGAGTTGCTGAGCAGTTCTTC.

The chain carries TRBV18 and TRBJ2-4; TRBD2 aligns across 7 bases. This CDR3 is 12 amino acids long. Germline V lookup: CDR1 KGHSH, CDR2 LQKENI. Trimming took 6 bases from V and 12 from J; bases not matched to a gene: 8. The CDR3 bases are TGTGCCAGCTCCCCAGGGTCGGGGGGTCAGTACTTC. This gives the protein CASSPGSGGQYF.

This chain joins TRBV30 and TRBJ2-1; D is possibly TRBD2 (5 bases). This CDR3 contains 14 residues. CDR1 is GTSNPN, CDR2 SVGIG, per germline (reference sequence). Between the trimmed V and J ends, which lost 2 bases and 4 bases, there was a span of 12 bases. The CDR3 nucleotides are TGTGCCTGGAGTAGAAGGACTTTATACAATGAGCAGTTCTTC. Protein product: CAWSRRTLYNEQFF.

In DNA form, the CDR3 reads TGTGCCAGCAGCCAAGATCAACTAGCGGTTAGGTACGAGCAGTACTTC. It is translated as CASSQDQLAVRYEQYF. This chain links TRBV4-2 with TRBJ2-7; TRBD2 matches 8 bases. After removal of 0 bases from V and 4 bases from J, the junction contained 8 bases not matched to a gene. The CDR3 extends over 16 amino acids. CDR1 LGHNA and CDR2 YNFKEQ come from the germline V gene.

About this clone itself: One end of the junction does not line up with germline, which may come from a read error. V and J are TRBV28 and TRBJ1-6; D uncertain. The CDR3 has 17 residues. Germline CDR1 and CDR2: MDHEN and SYDVKM. CDR3 region: CTSISTQGPTLNSPLHF. The CDR3 nucleotides read TGTACCAGCATCTCTACCCAAGGTCCGACTCTCAATTCACCCCTCCACTTT.

The rearrangement uses TRBV5-5 and TRBJ1-2; D gene ambiguous. The CDR3 extends over 16 amino acids. CDR1 is SGHKS, CDR2 YYEKEE, per germline (reference sequence). V shed 1 base and J shed 6 bases, with 19 bases lying between them. The CDR3 here is CASSLSRRDGGHGYTF. CDR3 coding DNA: TGTGCCAGCAGCTTGAGCCGTCGGGATGGAGGGCATGGCTACACCTTC. The full variable domain, in which reference TRBV5-5 and TRBJ1-2 provide the parts outside the CDR3, is DAGVTQSPTHLIKTRGQQVTLRCSPISGHKSVSWYQQVLGQGPQFIFQYYEKEERGRGNFPDRFSARQFPNYSSELNVNALLLGDSALYLCASSLSRRDGGHGYTFGSGTRLTVV.

The table lists this clone with a count of one. CDR3 region: CASSQDGLAVHRATDTQYF. The CDR3 nucleotides read TGCGCCAGCAGCCAAGATGGGCTAGCGGTTCACAGGGCGACAGATACGCAGTATTTT. The rearrangement links TRBV4-3 to TRBJ2-3, with D possibly being TRBD2 (7 bases). The germline gives CDR1 LGHNA, CDR2 YSLEER. This CDR3 is 19 amino acids long. V gave up 0 bases and J gave up 3 bases, with 22 bases separating them.

This CDR3 is CASSTMQGNYGYTF. As DNA, the CDR3 is TGTGCCAGTAGTACAATGCAGGGGAACTATGGCTACACCTTC. V and J are TRBV19 and TRBJ1-2, with a possible D match to TRBD1 (6 bases). The CDR3 totals 14 residues. V shed 4 bases and J shed 2 bases, with 11 bases lying between them. Germline CDR1 is LNHDA and CDR2 is SQIVND (reference sequence).

This rearrangement joins TRBV21-1 to TRBJ1-1; TRBD1 is the table's D call, not checked against the DNA. TRBV21-1 is an annotated pseudogene. The CDR3 has 15 amino acids. The CDR3 reads CASSSYTGENTEAFF. The CDR3 nucleotides read TGTGCCAGCAGCTCTTATACAGGGGAGAACACTGAAGCTTTCTTT.

V is TRBV6-1 and J is TRBJ2-7; D unresolved. The V gene lost 2 bases and the J gene lost 1 base, with 12 bases spanning the gap. The CDR3 runs 15 residues. In germline, CDR1 is MNHNS, CDR2 SASEGT. The CDR3 DNA follows: TGTGCCAGCAGTGAATTTACAGCCTCTTCCTACGAGCAGTACTTC. It is translated as CASSEFTASSYEQYF.

The chain is built from TRBV12-3 or TRBV12-4 and TRBJ2-1; no definite D call. V lost 6 bases and J lost 7, with 10 bases in between. The CDR3 consists of 12 residues. CDR3 region: CASSPDWNEQFF. The CDR3 DNA follows: TGTGCCAGCAGCCCCGACTGGAATGAGCAGTTCTTC.

The DNA of the CDR3 is TGTGCCAGCAGTTCCCCGGGACTAGGCTACAATGAGCAGTTCTTC. Translating it yields CASSSPGLGYNEQFF. The chain is built from TRBV27 and TRBJ2-1, with 8 bases aligning to TRBD2. Per the germline V gene, CDR1 is MNHEY and CDR2 is SMNVEV (reference sequence). This CDR3 is built from 15 residues. J was trimmed by 3 bases and V by 4 bases; bases with no gene match: 5.

The chain employs TRBV19 and TRBJ2-3; the match to TRBD2 covers 9 bases. The germline gives CDR1 LNHDA, CDR2 SQIVND (reference sequence). V shed 4 bases and J 6 bases; nucleotides not matched to a gene: 5. The CDR3 is made up of 14 amino acids. The CDR3 loop reads CASSKAGGTDTQYF. The CDR3 DNA reads as TGTGCCAGTAGTAAAGCGGGAGGTACGGATACGCAGTATTTT.

This chain joins TRBV10-3 and TRBJ2-1; 8 nucleotides line up with TRBD2. The CDR3 length is 14 residues. Germline CDR1 reads ENHRY; CDR2 reads SYGVKD. Trimming at V came to 7 bases and at J to 7 bases, leaving 9 bases not matched to a gene. The CDR3 spells CAITATIAGNEQFF. The CDR3 coding sequence is TGTGCCATCACTGCAACCATAGCGGGGAATGAGCAGTTCTTC.

This clone was seen a few times. This CDR3 is CASSLAENTEAFF. The CDR3 DNA follows: TGTGCCAGCAGCTTAGCAGAGAACACTGAAGCTTTCTTT. The chain combines TRBV7-3 with TRBJ1-1; D is unresolved. Germline values: CDR1 SGHTA, CDR2 FQGTGA. CDR3 length: 13 residues. Trimming left V 2 bases short and J 1 base short, with 5 bases between.

V is TRBV7-2 and J is TRBJ2-2; 8 bases fit TRBD2. This CDR3 comprises 16 residues. Germline V gene data show CDR1 as SGHTA and CDR2 as FQGNSA. The J segment lost 0 bases and the V segment lost 1 base, leaving 1 base of the junction unmatched. The CDR3 sequence: CASSLVSGTNTGELFF. In nucleotides, the CDR3 is TGTGCCAGCAGCTTAGTTAGCGGGACGAACACCGGGGAGCTGTTTTTT.

The gene calls are TRBV4-1 and TRBJ1-6; maybe TRBD1 (6 bases). V was trimmed by 3 bases and J by 11 bases, leaving 17 bases between them. Germline V gives CDR1 MGHRA, CDR2 YSYEKL. The CDR3 contains 15 residues. CDR3 nucleotides: TGCGCCAGCAGCCAGGGACACGCTATAAGAACACCCCTCCACTTT. This gives the protein CASSQGHAIRTPLHF.

The gene calls are TRBV4-2 and TRBJ1-6; no clear D gene. From germline, CDR1 is LGHNA and CDR2 YNFKEQ. CDR3 length: 15 residues. The ends were cut back, 1 base at V and 4 bases at J, with 8 bases in the middle. The CDR3 DNA reads as TGTGCCAGCAGCCAAGCCGGGAGATATAATTCACCCCTCCACTTT. Its translation: CASSQAGRYNSPLHF.